A selection of T cell receptor beta chains follows, all from one sample in a study of blood T cell repertoires in COVID-19. Profiled with immunoSEQ multiplex PCR; TCRdb holds only in-frame clones, not every one. The table includes tens of thousands of clones, around 81% detected once. Sample: peripheral blood. The receptors originated from a man aged 65-85 years with acute or convalescent COVID-19. Both conserved end residues are part of each CDR3. D genes are given only for firm matches. For some rows the clone size is stated as once, few or many, or as a class when expanded; others skip it.

once,TRBJ1-1,TRBV18,-,CASSSDFWNTEAFF,TGTGCCAGCTCCTCGGACTTTTGGAACACTGAAGCTTTCTTT
-,TRBJ2-7,TRBV3-1/TRBV3-2,TRBD2,CASSPHGTSYEQYF,TGTGCCAGCAGCCCTCACGGGACTAGCTACGAGCAGTACTTC
-,TRBJ1-2,TRBV2,TRBD1,CASSEGTGRLYTF,TGTGCCAGCAGCGAGGGGACAGGGAGACTCTACACCTTC
-,TRBJ2-7,TRBV21-1,-,CASSSGQEGSYEQYF,TGTGCCAGCAGCAGTGGACAGGAGGGTTCCTACGAGCAGTACTTC
-,TRBJ1-1,TRBV9,TRBD1,CASNIYGTGSTEAFF,TGTGCCAGCAACATCTACGGGACAGGGAGCACTGAAGCTTTCTTT
-,TRBJ2-3,TRBV6-5,-,CASSPPGTDTQYF,TGTGCCAGCAGCCCCCCCGGTACAGATACGCAGTATTTT
once,TRBJ1-1,TRBV5-1,-,CASSFSANTEAFF,TGCGCCAGCAGCTTCAGTGCGAACACTGAAGCTTTCTTT
-,TRBJ1-1,TRBV27,TRBD1,CASSWRDRNTEAFF,TGTGCCAGCAGTTGGCGGGACAGAAACACTGAAGCTTTCTTT
-,TRBJ1-5,TRBV10-3,-,CAIRQSLLQPQHF,TGTGCCATTAGACAGTCTTTGTTGCAGCCCCAGCATTTT
once,TRBJ2-1,TRBV7-3,-,CASSLSSTPRAEQFF,TGTGCCAGCAGCTTAAGTAGTACTCCCAGGGCGGAGCAGTTCTTC
few,TRBJ1-4,TRBV11-2,TRBD1,CASSLSPGGLAATNEKLFF,TGTGCCAGCAGCTTATCCCCAGGGGGACTTGCGGCAACTAATGAAAAACTGTTTTTT
-,TRBJ2-5,TRBV23-1,-,CASRPRRGYCGETQYF,TGCGCCAGCAGGCCGCGACGGGGTTACTGCGGGGAGACCCAGTACTTC
-,TRBJ1-1,TRBV19,TRBD1,CASSNLTGRRNTEAFF,TGTGCCAGTAGTAATCTGACAGGGCGGAGGAACACTGAAGCTTTCTTT
-,TRBJ1-4,TRBV6-5,-,CASSWGETNEKLFF,TGTGCCAGCAGTTGGGGGGAGACTAATGAAAAACTGTTTTTT
-,TRBJ2-7,TRBV9,TRBD1,CASSVAGTGSYEQYF,TGTGCCAGCAGCGTAGCGGGGACAGGCAGCTACGAGCAGTACTTC
-,TRBJ2-1,TRBV24-1,TRBD2,CATSDPRRGARSEQFF,TGTGCCACCAGTGACCCGCGGCGGGGGGCGCGTAGTGAGCAGTTCTTC
-,TRBJ1-6,TRBV19,-,CASKVGGKGVPYNSPLHF,TGTGCCAGTAAAGTAGGAGGTAAGGGGGTCCCGTATAATTCACCCCTCCACTTT
-,TRBJ2-3,TRBV10-3,TRBD2,CAITRTSGASSRDTQYF,TGTGCCATCACACGGACTAGCGGGGCGTCATCTAGAGATACGCAGTATTTT
-,TRBJ2-2,TRBV18,-,CASSQQGSTGELFF,TGTGCCAGCTCCCAACAGGGATCAACCGGGGAGCTGTTTTTT
-,TRBJ1-3,TRBV2,-,CASSRIADTIYF,TGTGCCAGCAGTCGAATTGCAGACACCATATATTTT
-,TRBJ1-5,TRBV28,-,CASSLTGPPQHF,TGTGCCAGCAGTTTAACAGGGCCCCCCCAGCATTTT
few,TRBJ2-7,TRBV2,-,CASSESLLNYEQYF,TGTGCCAGCAGCGAAAGCCTCCTAAACTACGAGCAGTACTTC
-,TRBJ2-3,TRBV18,TRBD2,CASSGGLAGADTQYF,TGTGCCAGCTCGGGGGGACTAGCGGGGGCCGATACGCAGTATTTT
-,TRBJ2-6,TRBV29-1,TRBD1,CSVEDRGGQGINGANVLTF,TGCAGCGTTGAAGATAGAGGGGGACAGGGGATAAATGGGGCCAACGTCCTGACTTTC
-,TRBJ2-7,TRBV3-1/TRBV3-2,-,CASSQDMSSYEQYF,TGTGCCAGCAGCCAAGACATGAGCTCCTACGAGCAGTACTTC
-,TRBJ1-1,TRBV9,-,CASSVLLNTEAFF,TGTGCCAGCAGCGTACTATTGAACACTGAAGCTTTCTTT
-,TRBJ2-5,TRBV24-1,TRBD1,CATSGSGQGAGETQYF,TGTGCCACCAGTGGCTCAGGGCAGGGGGCCGGGGAGACCCAGTACTTC
-,TRBJ2-5,TRBV5-1,TRBD1,CASSLGQGVSRETQYF,TGCGCCAGCAGCTTGGGTCAGGGGGTGAGTCGGGAGACCCAGTACTTC
-,TRBJ2-3,TRBV7-7,TRBD2,CASSLAGGSTDTQYF,TGTGCTAGCAGCTTAGCGGGGGGTAGCACAGATACGCAGTATTTT
-,TRBJ2-1,TRBV9,-,CASSEKGRTGVKNEQFF,TGTGCCAGCAGCGAGAAGGGGAGGACGGGGGTTAAAAATGAGCAGTTCTTC
once,TRBJ2-1,TRBV19,-,CASHTRDNEQFF,TGTGCCAGTCATACCCGGGACAATGAGCAGTTCTTC
-,TRBJ2-1,TRBV5-6,-,CASSLAGRGAYNEQFF,TGTGCCAGCAGCTTGGCCGGCAGGGGGGCCTACAATGAGCAGTTCTTC
-,TRBJ2-1,TRBV21-1,-,CATTGVGAGNEQFF,-
-,TRBJ1-1,TRBV5-1,-,CASSPGTPRLEAFF,TGCGCCAGCAGCCCGGGGACTCCCAGGCTTGAAGCTTTCTTT
-,TRBJ1-5,TRBV10-3,TRBD1,CAISDGRGLGSNQPQHF,TGTGCCATCAGTGATGGCAGGGGGCTTGGGAGCAATCAGCCCCAGCATTTT
few,TRBJ2-7,TRBV2,-,CASNAEFYEQYF,TGTGCCAGCAACGCCGAGTTCTACGAGCAGTACTTC
-,TRBJ2-5,TRBV5-4,-,CASSLESGKTQYF,TGTGCCAGCAGCTTGGAATCGGGGAAGACCCAGTACTTC
-,TRBJ1-1,TRBV15,-,CATSRPRGGGTEAFF,TGTGCCACCAGCAGACCACGCGGTGGAGGCACTGAAGCTTTCTTT
once,TRBJ2-5,TRBV28,TRBD1,CASSLLRDRHSQETQYF,TGTGCCAGCAGTTTACTCCGGGACAGACACTCTCAAGAGACCCAGTACTTC
-,TRBJ2-4,TRBV10-3,TRBD1,CATADRGGENIQYF,TGTGCCACCGCGGACAGGGGGGGGGAAAACATTCAGTACTTC
-,TRBJ2-5,TRBV5-5,-,CASSPSGARETQYF,TGTGCCAGCAGCCCCTCAGGGGCGCGAGAGACCCAGTACTTC
-,TRBJ1-1,TRBV2,-,CASRIDGGATEAFF,TGTGCCAGCAGGATCGACGGCGGGGCTACTGAAGCTTTCTTT